This T cell receptor beta chain was captured by sequencing in a study of T cell responses to AZD1222 COVID-19 vaccine. General study findings and limits: Seropositive AZD1222 recipients at baseline numbered only six or seven.

The CDR3 is made up of 15 amino acids. The germline gives CDR1 SGHTA, CDR2 FQGTGA. Trimming cost V 2 bases and J 5 bases, with 12 bases left between them. Clones were read by immunoSEQ multiplex PCR, and TCRdb kept only the in-frame ones, dropping some. This sample has 100,000 to 150,000 clones, with about nine tenths found just once. Researchers grouped second doses given at about 4 or about 12 weeks into one pool. About this clone: Its antigen is still unknown.

The V call is TRBV7-3, the J call TRBJ2-2, with D tentatively TRBD1 (5 bases). The sample was peripheral blood, taken 28 days after the second AZD1222 dose. The TCR comes from an adult who received the AZD1222 COVID-19 vaccine. CDR3 amino acids: CASSLGADSTGELFF. The CDR3 DNA reads as TGTGCCAGCAGCTTAGGGGCCGATAGTACCGGGGAGCTGTTTTTT.